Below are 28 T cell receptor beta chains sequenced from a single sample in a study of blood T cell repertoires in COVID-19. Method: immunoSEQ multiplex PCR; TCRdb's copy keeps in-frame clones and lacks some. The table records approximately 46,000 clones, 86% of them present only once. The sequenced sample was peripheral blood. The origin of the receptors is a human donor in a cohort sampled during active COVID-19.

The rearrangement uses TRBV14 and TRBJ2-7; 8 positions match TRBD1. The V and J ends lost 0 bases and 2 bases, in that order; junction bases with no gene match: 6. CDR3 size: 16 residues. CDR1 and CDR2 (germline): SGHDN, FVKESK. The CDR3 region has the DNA TGTGCCAGCAGCCAAGATCCCAGGGGGCCAGCCTACGAGCAGTACTTC. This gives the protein CASSQDPRGPAYEQYF.

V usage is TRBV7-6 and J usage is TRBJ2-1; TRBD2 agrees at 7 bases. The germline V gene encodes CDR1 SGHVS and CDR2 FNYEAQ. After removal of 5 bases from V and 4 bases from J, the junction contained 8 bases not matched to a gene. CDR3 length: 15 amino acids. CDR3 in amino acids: CASSEGLAAYNEQFF. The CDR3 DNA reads TGTGCCAGCAGCGAGGGTCTAGCGGCTTACAATGAGCAGTTCTTC. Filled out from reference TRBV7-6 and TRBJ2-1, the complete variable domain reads GAGVSQSPRYKVTKRGQDVALRCDPISGHVSLYWYRQALGQGPEFLTYFNYEAQQDKSGLPNDRFSAERPEGSISTLTIQRTEQRDSAMYRCASSEGLAAYNEQFFGPGTRLTVL.

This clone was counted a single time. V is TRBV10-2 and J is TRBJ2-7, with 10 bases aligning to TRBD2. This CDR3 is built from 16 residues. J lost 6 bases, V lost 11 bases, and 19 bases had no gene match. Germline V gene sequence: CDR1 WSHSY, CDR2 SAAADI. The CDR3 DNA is TGCGCCCGCTGGGGGGGGGTGACTAGCGGGTCGGGCGAGCAGTACTTC. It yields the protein CARWGGVTSGSGEQYF.

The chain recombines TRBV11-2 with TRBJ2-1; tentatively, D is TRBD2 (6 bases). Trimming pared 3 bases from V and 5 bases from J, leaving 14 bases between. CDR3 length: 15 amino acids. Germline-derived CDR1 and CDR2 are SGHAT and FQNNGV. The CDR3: CASSFSSGLNNEQFF. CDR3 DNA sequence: TGTGCCAGCAGCTTCAGTAGCGGATTGAACAATGAGCAGTTCTTC.

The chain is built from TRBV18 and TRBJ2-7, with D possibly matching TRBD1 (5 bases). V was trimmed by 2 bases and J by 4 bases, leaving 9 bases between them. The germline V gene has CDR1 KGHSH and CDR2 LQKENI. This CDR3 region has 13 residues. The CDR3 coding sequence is TGTGCCAGCTCACCAAAGGGGCCTTACGAGCAGTACTTC. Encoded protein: CASSPKGPYEQYF.

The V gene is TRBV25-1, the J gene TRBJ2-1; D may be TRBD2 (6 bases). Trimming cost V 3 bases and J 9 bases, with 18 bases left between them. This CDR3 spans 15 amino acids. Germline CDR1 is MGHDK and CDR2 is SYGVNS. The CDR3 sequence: CASSDPLRGVGEQFF. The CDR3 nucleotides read TGTGCCAGCAGTGATCCCCTCCGCGGGGTAGGTGAGCAGTTCTTC.

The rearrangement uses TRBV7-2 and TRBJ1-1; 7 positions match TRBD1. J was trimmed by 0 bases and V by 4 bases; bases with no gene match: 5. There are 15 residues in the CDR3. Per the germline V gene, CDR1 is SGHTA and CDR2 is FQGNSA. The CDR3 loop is CASSSWGTVNTEAFF. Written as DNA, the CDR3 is TGTGCCAGCAGCTCTTGGGGGACAGTGAACACTGAAGCTTTCTTT.

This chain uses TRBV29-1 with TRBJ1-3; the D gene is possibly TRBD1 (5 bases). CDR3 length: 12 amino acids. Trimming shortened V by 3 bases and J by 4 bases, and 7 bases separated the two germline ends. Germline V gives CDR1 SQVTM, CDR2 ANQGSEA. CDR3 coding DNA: TGCAGCGTTGATACAGGCGGAAACACCATATATTTT. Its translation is CSVDTGGNTIYF.

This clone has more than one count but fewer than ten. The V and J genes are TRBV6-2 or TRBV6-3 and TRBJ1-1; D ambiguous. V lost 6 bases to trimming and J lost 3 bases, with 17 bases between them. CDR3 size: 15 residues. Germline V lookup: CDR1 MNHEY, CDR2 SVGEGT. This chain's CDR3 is CASSRRPLADTEAFF. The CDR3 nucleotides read TGTGCCAGCAGCCGCCGGCCCCTGGCGGACACTGAAGCTTTCTTT.

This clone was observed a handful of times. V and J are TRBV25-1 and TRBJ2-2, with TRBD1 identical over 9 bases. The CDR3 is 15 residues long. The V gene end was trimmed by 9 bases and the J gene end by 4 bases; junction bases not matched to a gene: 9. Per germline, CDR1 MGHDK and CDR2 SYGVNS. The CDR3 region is CASSRTGVGTGELFF. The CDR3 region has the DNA TGTGCCAGTTCCCGGACAGGGGTTGGCACCGGGGAGCTGTTTTTT.

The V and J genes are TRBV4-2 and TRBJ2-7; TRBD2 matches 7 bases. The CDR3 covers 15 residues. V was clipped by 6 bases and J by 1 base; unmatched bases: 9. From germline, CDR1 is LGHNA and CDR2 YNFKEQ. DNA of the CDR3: TGTGCCAGCAGTCACGGGCCTAGCGGATCCTACGAGCAGTACTTC. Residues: CASSHGPSGSYEQYF.

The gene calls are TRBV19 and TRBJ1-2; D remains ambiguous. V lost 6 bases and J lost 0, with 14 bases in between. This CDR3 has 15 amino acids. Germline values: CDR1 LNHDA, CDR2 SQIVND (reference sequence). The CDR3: CASSPTILANYGYTF. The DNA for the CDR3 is TGTGCCAGTAGCCCCACGATTTTAGCTAACTATGGCTACACCTTC.

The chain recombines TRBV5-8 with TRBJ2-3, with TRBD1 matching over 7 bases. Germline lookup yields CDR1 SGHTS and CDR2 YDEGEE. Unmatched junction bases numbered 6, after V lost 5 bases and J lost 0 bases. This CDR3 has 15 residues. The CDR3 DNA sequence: TGTGCCAGCAGGAGTACAGGGGCTAGCACAGATACGCAGTATTTT. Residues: CASRSTGASTDTQYF.

The CDR3 region has the DNA TGTGCCAGTAGTATAGGATCGCTAGGAGGCGGGGAGCTGTTTTTT. Protein: CASSIGSLGGGELFF. This sequence joins TRBV19 and TRBJ2-2, with a weak D call TRBD2 (5 bases). This CDR3 is 15 amino acids long. Germline V lookup: CDR1 LNHDA, CDR2 SQIVND (reference sequence). Trimming removed 1 base from V and 7 bases from J, with 13 bases in between.

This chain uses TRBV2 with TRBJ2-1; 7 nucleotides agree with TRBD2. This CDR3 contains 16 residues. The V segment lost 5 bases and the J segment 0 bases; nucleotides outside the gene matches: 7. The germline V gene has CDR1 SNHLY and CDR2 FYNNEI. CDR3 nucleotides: TGTGCCAGCAGTCAAGGGAGGGACTCCTCCTACAATGAGCAGTTCTTC. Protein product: CASSQGRDSSYNEQFF.

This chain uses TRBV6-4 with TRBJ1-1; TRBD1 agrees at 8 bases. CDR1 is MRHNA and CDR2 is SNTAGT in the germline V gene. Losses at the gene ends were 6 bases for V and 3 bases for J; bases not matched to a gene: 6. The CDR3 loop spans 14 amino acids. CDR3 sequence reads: CASRRKTGDTEAFF. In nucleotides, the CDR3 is TGTGCCAGCAGACGTAAGACAGGGGACACTGAAGCTTTCTTT.

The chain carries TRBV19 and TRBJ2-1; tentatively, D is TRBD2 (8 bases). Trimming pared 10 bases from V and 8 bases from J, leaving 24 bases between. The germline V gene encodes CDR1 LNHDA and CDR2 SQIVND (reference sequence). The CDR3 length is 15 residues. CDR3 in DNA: TGTGCCACCCTCTCGGGGACAGACGGGGGGGATGAGCAGTTCTTC. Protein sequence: CATLSGTDGGDEQFF.

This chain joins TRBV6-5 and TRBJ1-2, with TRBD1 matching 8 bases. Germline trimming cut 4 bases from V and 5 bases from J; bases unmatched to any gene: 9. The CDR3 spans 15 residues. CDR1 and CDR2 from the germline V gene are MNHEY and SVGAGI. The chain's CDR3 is CASSSRGLKPYGYTF. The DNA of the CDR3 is TGTGCCAGCAGTTCCAGGGGGCTGAAACCGTATGGCTACACCTTC.

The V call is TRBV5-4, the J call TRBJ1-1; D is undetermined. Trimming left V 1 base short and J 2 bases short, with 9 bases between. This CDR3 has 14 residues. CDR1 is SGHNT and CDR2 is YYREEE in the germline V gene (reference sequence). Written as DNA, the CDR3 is TGTGCCAGCAGCTTGATTGGCTTTAACACTGAAGCTTTCTTT. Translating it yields CASSLIGFNTEAFF.

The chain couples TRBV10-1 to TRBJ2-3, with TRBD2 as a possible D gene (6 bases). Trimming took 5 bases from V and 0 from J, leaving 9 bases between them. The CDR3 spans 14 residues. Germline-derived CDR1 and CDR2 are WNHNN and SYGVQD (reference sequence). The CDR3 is CASSFLASTDTQYF. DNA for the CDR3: TGCGCCAGCAGTTTCCTAGCGAGCACAGATACGCAGTATTTT.

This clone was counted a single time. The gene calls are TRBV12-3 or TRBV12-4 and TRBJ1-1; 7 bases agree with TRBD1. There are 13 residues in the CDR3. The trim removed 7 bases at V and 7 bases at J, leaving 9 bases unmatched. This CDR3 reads CASNLDRKIEAFF. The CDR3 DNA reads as TGTGCCAGCAACTTGGACAGGAAAATTGAAGCTTTCTTT.

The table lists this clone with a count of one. DNA for the CDR3: TGTGCCAGCAGCCCCGGGACTAGCGGACACTACAATGAGCAGTTCTTC. This sequence encodes CASSPGTSGHYNEQFF. This rearrangement joins TRBV7-9 to TRBJ2-1; TRBD2 agrees at 11 bases. CDR3 length equals 16 residues. V lost 5 bases to trimming and J lost 3 bases; unmatched junction nucleotides: 6. Germline CDR1 and CDR2: SEHNR and FQNEAQ (reference sequence).

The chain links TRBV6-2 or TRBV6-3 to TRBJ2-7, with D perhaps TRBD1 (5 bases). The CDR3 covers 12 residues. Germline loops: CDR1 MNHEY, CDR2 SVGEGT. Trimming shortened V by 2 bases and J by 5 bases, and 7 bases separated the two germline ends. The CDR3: CASSYPQDEQYF. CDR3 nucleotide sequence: TGTGCCAGCAGTTACCCACAGGACGAGCAGTACTTC.

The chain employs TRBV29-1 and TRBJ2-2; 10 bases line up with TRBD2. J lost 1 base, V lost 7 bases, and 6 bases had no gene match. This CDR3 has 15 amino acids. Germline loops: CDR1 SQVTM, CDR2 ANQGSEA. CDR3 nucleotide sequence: TGCAGCGCCTCAAGGACTAGCGGGAACACCGGGGAGCTGTTTTTT. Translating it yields CSASRTSGNTGELFF.

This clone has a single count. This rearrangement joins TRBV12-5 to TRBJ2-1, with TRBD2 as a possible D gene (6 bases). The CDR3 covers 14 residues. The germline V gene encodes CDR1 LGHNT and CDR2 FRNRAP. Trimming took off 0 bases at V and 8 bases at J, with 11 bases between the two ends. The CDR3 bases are TGTGCTAGTGGTTTGGTAACTAGCTGGGATGAGCAGTTCTTC. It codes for CASGLVTSWDEQFF.

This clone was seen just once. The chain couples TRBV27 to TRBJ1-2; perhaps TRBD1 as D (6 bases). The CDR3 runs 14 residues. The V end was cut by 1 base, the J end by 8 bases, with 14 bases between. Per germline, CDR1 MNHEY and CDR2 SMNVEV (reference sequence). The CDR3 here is CASSLFPGVAGYTF. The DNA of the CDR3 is TGTGCCAGCAGTTTATTCCCAGGGGTGGCAGGCTACACCTTC.

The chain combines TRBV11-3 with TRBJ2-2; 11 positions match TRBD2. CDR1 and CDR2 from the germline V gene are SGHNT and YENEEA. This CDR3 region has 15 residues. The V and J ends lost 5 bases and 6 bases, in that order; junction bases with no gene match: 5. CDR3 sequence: CASSPIAGGAGELFF. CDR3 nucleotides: TGTGCCAGCAGCCCAATAGCGGGAGGGGCCGGGGAGCTGTTTTTT.

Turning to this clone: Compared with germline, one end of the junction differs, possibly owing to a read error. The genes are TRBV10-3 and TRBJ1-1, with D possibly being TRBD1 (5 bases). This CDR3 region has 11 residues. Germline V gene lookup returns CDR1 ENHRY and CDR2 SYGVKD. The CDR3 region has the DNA TGCGCGGGGGGATATGGCACTGAAGCTTTCTTT. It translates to CAGGYGTEAFF.